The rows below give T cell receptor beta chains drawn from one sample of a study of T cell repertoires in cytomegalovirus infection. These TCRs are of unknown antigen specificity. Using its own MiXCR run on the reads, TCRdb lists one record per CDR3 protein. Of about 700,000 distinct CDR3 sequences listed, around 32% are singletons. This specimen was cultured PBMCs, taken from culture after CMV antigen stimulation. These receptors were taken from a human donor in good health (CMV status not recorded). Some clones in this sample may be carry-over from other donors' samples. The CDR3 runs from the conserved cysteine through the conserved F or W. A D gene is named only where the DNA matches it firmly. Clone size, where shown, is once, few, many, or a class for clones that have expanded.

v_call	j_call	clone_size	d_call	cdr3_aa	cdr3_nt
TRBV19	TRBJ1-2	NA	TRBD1	CATTDRVGGYTF	TGTGCCACCACAGACAGGGTTGGTGGCTACACCTTC
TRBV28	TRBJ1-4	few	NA	CASSPREKLFF	TGTGCCAGCAGTCCGCGTGAAAAACTGTTTTTT
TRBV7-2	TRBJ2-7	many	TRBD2	CASSGGGGFIYEQYF	TGTGCCAGCAGCGGTGGGGGGGGGTTCATCTACGAGCAGTACTTC
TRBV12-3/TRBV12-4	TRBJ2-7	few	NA	CASSNMGGEQYF	TGTGCCAGCAGTAACATGGGTGGGGAGCAGTACTTC
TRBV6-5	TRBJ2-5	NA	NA	CASSYSAVETQYF	TGTGCCAGCAGTTACTCGGCAGTGGAGACCCAGTACTTC
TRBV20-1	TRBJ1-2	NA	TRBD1	CSAQDRAFYGYTF	TGCAGTGCTCAGGACAGGGCCTTTTATGGCTACACCTTC
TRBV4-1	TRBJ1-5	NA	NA	CASSQDVGGRPQHF	TGCGCCAGCAGCCAAGATGTAGGCGGCAGGCCCCAGCATTTT
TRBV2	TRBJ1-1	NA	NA	CASSVGRTNTEAFF	TGTGCCAGCAGTGTTGGGCGGACAAACACTGAAGCTTTCTTT
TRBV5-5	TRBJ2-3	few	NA	CASSFDRYLTDTQYF	TGTGCCAGCAGCTTTGACAGATATTTGACAGATACGCAGTATTTT
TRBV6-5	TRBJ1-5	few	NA	CASSRTVGEPQHF	TGTGCCAGCAGCCGGACGGTTGGGGAGCCCCAGCATTTT
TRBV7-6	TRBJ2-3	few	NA	CASVGGPDTQYF	TGTGCCAGCGTAGGGGGGCCTGATACGCAGTATTTT
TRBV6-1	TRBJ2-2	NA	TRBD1	CASSEGGTGWVTGELFF	TGTGCCAGCAGTGAAGGGGGGACAGGGTGGGTCACCGGGGAGCTGTTTTTT
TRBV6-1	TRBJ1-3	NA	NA	CATGEGEGPPGNTIYF	TGTGCCACAGGAGAGGGAGAGGGCCCCCCTGGAAACACCATATATTTT
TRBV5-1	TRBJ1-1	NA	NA	CASSRLPGNTEAFF	TGCGCCAGCAGCCGGTTGCCAGGGAACACTGAAGCTTTCTTT
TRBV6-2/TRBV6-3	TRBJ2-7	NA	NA	CASSYSGTGKMEYF	TGTGCCAGCAGTTACTCAGGGACGGGGAAGATGGAGTACTTC
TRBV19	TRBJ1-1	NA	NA	CASRGPVNTEAFF	TGTGCCAGTAGAGGTCCGGTGAACACTGAAGCTTTCTTT
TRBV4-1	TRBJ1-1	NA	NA	CASSQGGGAGNTEAFF	TGCGCCAGCAGCCAAGGTGGGGGGGCCGGGAACACTGAAGCTTTCTTT
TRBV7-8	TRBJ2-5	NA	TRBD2	CASSLARGLAPETQYF	TGTGCCAGCAGCTTAGCGAGGGGACTAGCTCCGGAGACCCAGTACTTC
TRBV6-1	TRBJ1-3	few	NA	CASVEGTGSGNTIYF	TGTGCCAGCGTCGAAGGCACAGGGTCTGGAAACACCATATATTTT
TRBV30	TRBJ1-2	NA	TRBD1	CAWGQEDYGYTF	TGTGCCTGGGGACAGGAGGACTATGGCTACACCTTC
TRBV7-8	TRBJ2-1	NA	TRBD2	CASSSSGGGDEQFF	TGTGCCAGCAGCTCTAGCGGGGGGGGGGATGAGCAGTTCTTC
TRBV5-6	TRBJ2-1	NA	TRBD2	CASSSGVGGGRKFF	TGTGCCAGCAGCTCGGGGGTCGGTGGCGGGAGGAAGTTCTTC
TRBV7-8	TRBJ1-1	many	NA	CASSLLLGVTEAFF	TGTGCCAGCAGCTTATTGCTTGGGGTCACTGAAGCTTTCTTT
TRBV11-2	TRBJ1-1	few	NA	CASSLDRTFEAFF	TGTGCCAGCAGCTTAGATCGTACGTTTGAAGCTTTCTTT
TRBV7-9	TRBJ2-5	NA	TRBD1	CASSPLRQGAWETQYF	TGTGCCAGCAGCCCTTTACGGCAGGGGGCATGGGAGACCCAGTACTTC
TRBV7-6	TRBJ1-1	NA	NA	CASSETGNAEAFF	TGTGCCAGCAGCGAAACAGGGAACGCTGAAGCTTTCTTT